These T cell receptor beta chains were read from a single sample in a study of T cell responses to AZD1222 COVID-19 vaccine. The method was immunoSEQ multiplex PCR; TCRdb's version includes in-frame clones alone and lacks a portion of them. In the table there are more than 100,000 clones, over 75% of which are singletons. The source was peripheral blood, collected on day 0 of AZD1222 vaccination. Source of these receptors: an adult in good health. CDR3s include the opening cysteine and the closing phenylalanine or tryptophan. The D gene is left open where the match is weak. Clone size is given for some rows only: seen once, a few or many times, or a class if the clone is expanded.

J gene: TRBJ1-4; clone size: -; D gene: -; V gene: TRBV6-5; CDR3 DNA: TGTGCCAGCAGTCACGGGGCAACTAATGAAAAACTGTTTTTT; CDR3 protein: CASSHGATNEKLFF
J gene: TRBJ2-3; clone size: -; D gene: -; V gene: TRBV7-3; CDR3 DNA: TGTGCCAGCAGCTTACTTCTAGGGGATACGCAGTATTTT; CDR3 protein: CASSLLLGDTQYF
J gene: TRBJ1-1; clone size: once; D gene: -; V gene: TRBV3-1/TRBV3-2; CDR3 DNA: TGTGCCAGCAGCACCGCGGCGGTCCGAGGCACTGAAGCTTTCTTT; CDR3 protein: CASSTAAVRGTEAFF
J gene: TRBJ2-1; clone size: -; D gene: -; V gene: TRBV4-3; CDR3 DNA: TGCGCCAGCAGCCGTCCAGGGAATGAGCAGTTCTTC; CDR3 protein: CASSRPGNEQFF
J gene: TRBJ2-2; clone size: -; D gene: -; V gene: TRBV5-1; CDR3 DNA: TGCGCCAGCTCCTATGAAGGGTGGGACACCGGGGAGCTGTTTTTT; CDR3 protein: CASSYEGWDTGELFF
J gene: TRBJ1-5; clone size: few; D gene: -; V gene: TRBV6-5; CDR3 DNA: TGTGCCAGCAGTTACTCGTTGGGGAGGGAGCCCCAGCATTTT; CDR3 protein: CASSYSLGREPQHF
J gene: TRBJ1-6; clone size: -; D gene: -; V gene: TRBV6-5; CDR3 DNA: TGTGCCAGCAGTAAGGCACGGGGGAAGGTACCCCTCCACTTT; CDR3 protein: CASSKARGKVPLHF
J gene: TRBJ2-1; clone size: -; D gene: TRBD2; V gene: TRBV7-9; CDR3 DNA: TGTGCCAGCAGCTCTAGCGGGGGGACTTCCTACAATGAGCAGTTCTTC; CDR3 protein: CASSSSGGTSYNEQFF
J gene: TRBJ2-1; clone size: -; D gene: -; V gene: TRBV28; CDR3 DNA: TGTGCCAGCAGGGCCCGACTCGGGGAATTGTTCAATGAGCAGTTCTTC; CDR3 protein: CASRARLGELFNEQFF
J gene: TRBJ1-1; clone size: -; D gene: -; V gene: TRBV11-2; CDR3 DNA: TGTGCCAGCAGCCGACAGGTAATGAACACTGAAGCTTTCTTT; CDR3 protein: CASSRQVMNTEAFF
J gene: TRBJ2-1; clone size: -; D gene: -; V gene: TRBV28; CDR3 DNA: TGTGCCAGCAGTTTGGGACTTCTGGCCCTGTTCTTC; CDR3 protein: CASSLGLLALFF
J gene: TRBJ2-1; clone size: -; D gene: TRBD1; V gene: TRBV4-2; CDR3 DNA: TGTGCCAGCAGCCCCCTTTTCAGGGGACAGGGACGGAATGAGCAGTTCTTC; CDR3 protein: CASSPLFRGQGRNEQFF
J gene: TRBJ2-7; clone size: few; D gene: -; V gene: TRBV28; CDR3 DNA: TGTGCCAGCAGGAGGGGTTTCCCTTACGAGCAGTACTTC; CDR3 protein: CASRRGFPYEQYF
J gene: TRBJ2-5; clone size: -; D gene: TRBD2; V gene: TRBV27; CDR3 DNA: TGTGCCAGCAGTTTATCGTCGGGGGGAGGTCCCCAGTACTTC; CDR3 protein: CASSLSSGGGPQYF
J gene: TRBJ2-1; clone size: -; D gene: -; V gene: TRBV15; CDR3 DNA: TGTGCCACCAGCAGAGGATCGCTATACAATGAGCAGTTCTTC; CDR3 protein: CATSRGSLYNEQFF
J gene: TRBJ1-2; clone size: -; D gene: -; V gene: TRBV18; CDR3 DNA: TGTGCCAGCTCACCCGAGGGCCTAGCTAGCTATGGCTACACCTTC; CDR3 protein: CASSPEGLASYGYTF
J gene: TRBJ1-1; clone size: -; D gene: TRBD1; V gene: TRBV7-6; CDR3 DNA: TGTGCCAGCAGCTCCATCAGCAGGGGGGGAAACACTGAAGCTTTCTTT; CDR3 protein: CASSSISRGGNTEAFF